The entry that follows covers one TCR beta chain sequence. The antigen remains undetermined. The sample originates from a study of T cell responses to AZD1222 COVID-19 vaccine. General study results and limits: Baseline serostatus was positive in only a handful of AZD1222 recipients. CD4 TCRs associated with vaccination spanned spike, dominating at 160-218 and 743-854. All repertoire sampling was performed exclusively after the peak T cell response.

Assay: immunoSEQ multiplex PCR; the TCRdb copy retains only in-frame clones and omits some. The sample records approximately 83,000 clones, about 89% being singletons. The germline V gene encodes CDR1 MNHEY and CDR2 SMNVEV (reference sequence). Trimming took 3 bases from V and 10 from J, leaving 16 bases between them. This CDR3 spans 14 amino acids. The TCR comes from an adult in good health. The chain employs TRBV27 and TRBJ2-1, with D unclear. The source material was peripheral blood, sampled on day 0 of MenACWY control vaccination. The chain's CDR3 is CASSFVAFNREQFF. DNA of the CDR3: TGTGCCAGCAGTTTTGTGGCCTTTAATAGGGAGCAGTTCTTC.